This T cell receptor beta chain was recorded in a study of T cells in Graves' hyperthyroidism and ophthalmopathy (dated by TCRdb to between 2019 and 2020). Concerning the study at large: Peripheral blood samples were taken at the time of initial diagnosis, prior to any treatment. TCR V-J signatures able to tell the groups apart were searched for in a discovery cohort of 95 or so patients, of whom 40 to 45 had Graves' ophthalmopathy and around 57 had stable Graves' hyperthyroidism. Prospective prediction of ophthalmopathy was tested in an independent validation cohort consisting of some 18 hyperthyroidism patients and approximately 16 patients who later progressed to ophthalmopathy. For training and testing, the 100 or so patients in the discovery cohort were randomly divided in a 7:3 ratio. In addition, the study compared T-cell repertoires in thyroid tissue and in blood from several Graves' hyperthyroidism patients. Once sampling was done, hyperthyroidism patients were given methimazole at a starting dose of 30 mg daily, whereas ophthalmopathy patients were given high-dose intravenous methylprednisolone. According to the paper, TCR Vbeta CDR3 sequencing was carried out on some 140 peripheral blood samples, which came from approximately 41 ophthalmopathy, fewer than 80 hyperthyroidism and roughly 17 progressor patients.

In the ophthalmopathy patients, disease was moderately to severely active, with a Clinical Activity Score of 3 or more, a NOSPECS grade of 4 or more, and a duration of less than 3 months. Exclusion was applied to patients with uncontrolled infections, other autoimmune diseases, pregnancy or lactation. Diagnoses relied on clinical symptoms, serum thyroxine and TRAb, thyroid ultrasound and orbital computed tomography. PBMCs were separated from under 11 ml of fresh peripheral blood using Ficoll-Paque density gradient centrifugation. Trizol reagent was used to extract total RNA, and RNA quality was then checked on an Agilent 2100 Bioanalyzer. Here is what the overall study found, with its caveats: Blood samples also contained most of the expanded thyroid clonotypes (frequency above 0.001), which suggests that blood repertoires may reflect thyroid immune responses. Sample size was not statistically predetermined, and blinding of investigators to group allocation was not performed. During validation, the model predicted progression to ophthalmopathy a median of approximately 6 months ahead of onset, with around 70% sensitivity and more than 72% specificity. In cross-validation, a model built on a 13 V-J signature told ophthalmopathy apart from stable hyperthyroidism with under 90% sensitivity and roughly 81% specificity, and in testing the same model reached 80%/75%.

A few counts support this clonotype. Its antigen target is currently unknown. The record has no base qualities; no much larger clone is one base away. The TCR beta CDR3 regions were amplified from the RNA transcripts. The TCR CDR3 was subjected to a first round of RT-PCR using the HTBI primer set and the Qiagen OneStep RT-PCR kit. The libraries were constructed in a second round of multiplex PCR and then size-selected and purified. Paired-end sequencing of the libraries was performed with 100 bp reads on an Illumina HiSeq2000. Per the original workflow: Raw data were processed with SOAPnuke, discarding reads with adapters, uncalled bases, mean Phred below 15, or no exact constant-primer or identifier match. High-quality paired reads were merged using COPE v1.2.5, and each unique nucleotide sequence was defined as a clonotype. MiTCR v1.1 was used to align clonotypes to the IMGT TRBV, TRBD and TRBJ reference segments. Analysis was restricted to V-J combinations with a frequency above 0.0001, which covered 99% to 99.2% of repertoires. The TCS score was defined as the ratio of F50 (clonal expansion) to E x V (chaos), calculated using BLOSUM62-based TCRdist between CDR3 peptides within each V-J. Welch's t-statistics and random forest reduced around 550 V-J features to 13, which were used in a naive Bayes classifier (R e1071). TCRdb reworked the public reads: Q25 trimming with fastp, MiXCR clone assembly, productive beta chains retained. Each record represents a unique CDR3 protein, reported with the most common genes and DNA among its rows. The V and J calls come from TCRdb's annotation, not from the publication. Here the sample has about 250,000 distinct CDR3 sequences; 20% to 25% occur a single time. The top ten constitute 50% to 75% of the sample.

The sample consisted of blood. This clonotype originated in a man aged 25 to 40 with Graves' ophthalmopathy.

The sequence in DNA is TGTGCCAGCACCCATGGGGGGGGCAATCAGTTCTTC. Translated, it gives CASTHGGGNQFF. The chain couples TRBV28 to TRBJ2-1; the D region possibly corresponds to TRBD2 (7 bases align). From the germline V gene, CDR1 is MDHEN and CDR2 is SYDVKM. Relative to germline, V is 7 bases shorter and J is 13 bases shorter, with 17 bases between their ends. CDR3 length: 12 amino acids, cysteine to phenylalanine. Only CDR3 DNA remains: 36 bases, in frame from the first base.